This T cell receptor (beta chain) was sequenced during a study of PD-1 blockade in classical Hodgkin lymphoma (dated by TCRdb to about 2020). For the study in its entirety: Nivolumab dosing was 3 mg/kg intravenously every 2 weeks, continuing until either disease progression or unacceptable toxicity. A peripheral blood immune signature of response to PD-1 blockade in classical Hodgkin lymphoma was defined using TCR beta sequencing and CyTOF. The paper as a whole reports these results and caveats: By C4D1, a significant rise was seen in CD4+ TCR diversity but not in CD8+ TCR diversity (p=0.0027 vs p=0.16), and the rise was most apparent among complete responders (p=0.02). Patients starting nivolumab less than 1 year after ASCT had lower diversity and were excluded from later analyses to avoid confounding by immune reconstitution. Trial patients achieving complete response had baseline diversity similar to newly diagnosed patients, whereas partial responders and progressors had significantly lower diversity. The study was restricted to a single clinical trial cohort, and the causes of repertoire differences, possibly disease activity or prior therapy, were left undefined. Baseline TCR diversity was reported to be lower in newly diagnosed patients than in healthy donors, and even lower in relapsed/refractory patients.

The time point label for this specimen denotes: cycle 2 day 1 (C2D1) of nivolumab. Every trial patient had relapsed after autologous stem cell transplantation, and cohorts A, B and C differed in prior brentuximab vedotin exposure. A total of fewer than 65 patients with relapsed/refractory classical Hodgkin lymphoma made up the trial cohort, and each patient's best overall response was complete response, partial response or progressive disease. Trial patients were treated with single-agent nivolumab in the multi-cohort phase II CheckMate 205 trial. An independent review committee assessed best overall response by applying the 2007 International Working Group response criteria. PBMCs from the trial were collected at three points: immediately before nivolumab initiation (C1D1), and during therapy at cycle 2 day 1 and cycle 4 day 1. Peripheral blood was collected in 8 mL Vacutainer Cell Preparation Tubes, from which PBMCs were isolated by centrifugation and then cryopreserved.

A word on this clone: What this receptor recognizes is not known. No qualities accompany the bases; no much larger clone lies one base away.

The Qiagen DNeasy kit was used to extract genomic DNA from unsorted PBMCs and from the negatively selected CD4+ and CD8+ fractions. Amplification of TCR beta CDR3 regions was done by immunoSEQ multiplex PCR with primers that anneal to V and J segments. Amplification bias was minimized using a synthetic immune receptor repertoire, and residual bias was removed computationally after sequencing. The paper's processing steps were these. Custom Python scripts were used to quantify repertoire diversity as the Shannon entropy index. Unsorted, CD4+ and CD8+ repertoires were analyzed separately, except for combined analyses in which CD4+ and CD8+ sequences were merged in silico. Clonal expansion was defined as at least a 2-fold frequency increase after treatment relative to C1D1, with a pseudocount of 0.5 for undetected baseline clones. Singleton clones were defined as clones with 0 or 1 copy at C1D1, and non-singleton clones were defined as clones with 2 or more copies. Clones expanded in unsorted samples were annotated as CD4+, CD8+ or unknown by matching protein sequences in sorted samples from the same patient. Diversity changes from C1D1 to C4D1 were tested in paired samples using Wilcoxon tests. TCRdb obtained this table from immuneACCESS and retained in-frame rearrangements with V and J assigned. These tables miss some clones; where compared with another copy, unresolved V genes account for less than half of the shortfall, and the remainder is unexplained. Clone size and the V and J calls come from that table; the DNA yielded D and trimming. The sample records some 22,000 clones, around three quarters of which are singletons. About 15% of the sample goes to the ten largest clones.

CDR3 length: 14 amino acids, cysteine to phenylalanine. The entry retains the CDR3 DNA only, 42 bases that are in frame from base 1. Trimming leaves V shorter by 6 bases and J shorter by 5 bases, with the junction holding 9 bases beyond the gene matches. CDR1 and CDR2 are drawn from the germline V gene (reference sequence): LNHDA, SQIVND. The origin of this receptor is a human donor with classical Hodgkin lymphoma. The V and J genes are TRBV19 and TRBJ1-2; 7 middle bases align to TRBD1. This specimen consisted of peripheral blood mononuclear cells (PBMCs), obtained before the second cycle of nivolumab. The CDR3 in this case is CASRDRQGLYGYTF. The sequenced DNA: TGTGCCAGTAGGGACCGACAGGGTTTGTATGGCTACACCTTC.